This record looks at one T cell receptor (beta chain) sequence and its context. The antigen is undetermined. The record originates from a study of blood T cells in healthy people across ages. Background on the study: Template switching picked up about one barcoded beta molecule for each two T cells.

The second PCR ran roughly 7 to 12 cycles with a sample-barcoded 5' primer and J-beta primers. MiXCR, applied by TCRdb to the 5' RACE reads, yields one record per CDR3 protein. The sample contains about 640,000 distinct CDR3 sequences, under 65% of which appear only once. Whole-study results and caveats: Higher diversity, along with more naive CD4+ cells, distinguished long-lived donors from aged donors. The study regarded diversity estimates from one million T cells as underestimates.

The donors, aged roughly 6 to 90, were healthy Caucasians from Russia. The sample taken for sequencing was blood. This sequence was found in a man aged 55 to 70 in good health.

CDR3 nucleotides: TGTGCCAGCTTCAGGACAGGGGAAGAGACCCAGTACTTC. Its translation is CASFRTGEETQYF. The V and J genes are TRBV2 and TRBJ2-4; 9 bases align to TRBD1. The J call is uncertain, as TRBJ2-5 better fits the DNA end. The germline V gene encodes CDR1 SNHLY and CDR2 FYNNEI. The CDR3 is made up of 13 amino acids.